This T cell receptor beta chain was captured in a study of blood T cell repertoires in COVID-19 (dated by TCRdb to about 2020). Regarding the research as a whole: Samples from collaborators originated in the United States, Italy and Spain and spanned both the acute and convalescent phases of COVID-19. Deeply sampled blood TCRbeta repertoires from subjects exposed to, actively infected with, or recovered from COVID-19 were included in the dataset. The material from the prospective study consisted of cDNA or gDNA derived from T cells, B-cell-depleted T cells, or PBMCs. Samples came from the ongoing ImmuneRACE study (first 160 participants) plus 1,254 subjects from 6 global collaborators. The repertoires were made available in a free public database intended to serve as a resource for research on the immune response to SARS-CoV-2. A de-identified subject ID, COVID-19 status, age in years and sex were almost always included in the sample metadata. HLA class I and class II types, where available, came from metadata supplied by the sample provider rather than from assay-based typing. Study-wide conclusions, independent of this receptor: The amount of clinical and demographic metadata varied by source and participant and was provided uncurated.

Enrolling through a virtual design, the prospective study's participants ranged in age from roughly 18 to 89 years and lived across 24 United States geographic areas. To assign participants to cohorts, the prospective study relied on clinical history that participants themselves reported in a screening survey and a study questionnaire. ImmuneRACE Cohort 3 recovered participants were defined by two consecutive negative NP/OP PCR tests, healthcare professional clearance, or symptom resolution. Each participant in the prospective study had whole blood, serum and a nasopharyngeal or oropharyngeal swab collected by mobile phlebotomists. Prospective study participants could optionally give additional blood draws and questionnaires over a roughly 2-month period. Before DNA extraction, blood samples from the prospective study were shipped at room temperature or frozen. TCRbeta CDR3 regions were amplified from genomic DNA by means of the immunoSEQ Assay, a bias-controlled multiplex PCR. In the source study's methods: The number of nucleated cells in each sample was estimated by amplification of reference gene primers within the assay. To quantify the absolute abundance of each unique TCRbeta CDR3 rearrangement, sequence reads were collapsed and filtered. Productive Simpson clonality was computed per sample as the square root of Simpson's diversity index over productive rearrangements. What TCRdb holds here is the immuneACCESS table cut down to in-frame rearrangements. Part of the clones is not present; checked against another copy, under half of the missing clones reflect an unresolved V gene, and the others are unexplained. That table furnishes V, J and clone size, whereas the DNA furnished D and trimming. Within this sample are around 270,000 clones, with approximately 83% of them counted one time only. Of the sample, about 4.1% falls within the top ten clones.

The count of this clone is one. Its binding antigen is unknown. The input lacks base qualities; no much larger clone sits a single base away. Per the germline V gene, SGHRS is the CDR1 and YFSETQ is the CDR2. The cysteine opens and the phenylalanine closes a CDR3 of 16 amino acids. Only the CDR3 region is kept as DNA, spanning 48 bases read in frame from base 1. Between the V and J ends, shortened by 1 base and 1 base respectively, the junction contains 9 bases. Material for sequencing was PBMCs or T cells enriched from blood (not recorded which). This chain joins TRBV5-1 to TRBJ2-6, and perhaps TRBD1 as D gene, on 5 matching bases. This receptor was taken from a young woman who had recovered from COVID-19. CDR3 reads: CASSLSQGSGANVLTF. The bases are TGCGCCAGCAGCTTGAGCCAGGGTTCTGGGGCCAACGTCCTGACTTTC. With the rest looked up from the reference TRBV5-1 and TRBJ2-6 genes rather than sequenced, the full variable domain is KAGVTQTPRYLIKTRGQQVTLSCSPISGHRSVSWYQQTPGQGLQFLFEYFSETQRNKGNFPGRFSGRQFSNSRSEMNVSTLELGDSALYLCASSLSQGSGANVLTFGAGSRLTVL.